This T cell receptor (beta chain) is drawn from a study of cytomegalovirus exposure and HLA in healthy donors. Comment on this clone: The antigen remains unidentified.

60 Vbeta and 13 Jbeta primers were used in PCR. Only in-frame clones appear in the TCRdb table, and some are missing; sequencing was by immunoSEQ multiplex PCR. Its table records 95,000 to 150,000 clones. Study-level results: Despite most TCR sequences being rare, some public TCRs occurred in many donors.

Germline V gene sequence: CDR1 MNHEY, CDR2 SVGAGI. The CDR3 runs to 15 residues. The receptor was derived from a young man in good health and CMV-seronegative. The sample comprised PBMCs. This chain joins TRBV6-5 and TRBJ2-5; 9 nucleotides align to TRBD1. The DNA end is more similar to TRBJ2-7, so the J call may be wrong. DNA of the CDR3: TGTGCCAGCATGGGTCCCGGGACAGGGTACAACGAGCAGTACTTC. It encodes CASMGPGTGYNEQYF.